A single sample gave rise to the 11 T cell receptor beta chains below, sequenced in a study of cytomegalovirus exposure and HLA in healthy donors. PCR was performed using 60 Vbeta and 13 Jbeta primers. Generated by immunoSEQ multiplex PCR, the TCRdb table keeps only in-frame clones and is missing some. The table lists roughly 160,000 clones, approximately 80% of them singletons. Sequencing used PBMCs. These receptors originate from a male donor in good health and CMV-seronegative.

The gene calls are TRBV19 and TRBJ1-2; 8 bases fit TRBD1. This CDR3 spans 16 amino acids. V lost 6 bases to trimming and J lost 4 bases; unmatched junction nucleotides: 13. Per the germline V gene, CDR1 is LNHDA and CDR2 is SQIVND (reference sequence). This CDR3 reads CASSRAGGKVGYGYTF. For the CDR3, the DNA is TGTGCCAGTAGCCGGGCAGGGGGCAAAGTAGGCTATGGCTACACCTTC.

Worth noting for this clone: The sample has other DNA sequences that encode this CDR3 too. CDR3 coding DNA: TGTGCCAGTAGTATCGGGCAGGGGCACAATCAGCCCCAGCATTTT. Translation gives CASSIGQGHNQPQHF. This chain uses TRBV19 with TRBJ1-5, with TRBD1 as a possible D gene (6 bases). Between the trimmed V and J ends, which lost 3 bases and 3 bases, there was a span of 12 bases. From germline, CDR1 is LNHDA and CDR2 SQIVND (reference sequence). This CDR3 comprises 15 residues.

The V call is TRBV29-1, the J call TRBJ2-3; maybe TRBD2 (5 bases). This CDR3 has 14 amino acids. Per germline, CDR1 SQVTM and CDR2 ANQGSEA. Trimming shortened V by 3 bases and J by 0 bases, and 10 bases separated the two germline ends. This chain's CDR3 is CSVDRGTSTDTQYF. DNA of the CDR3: TGCAGCGTTGATCGGGGAACTAGCACAGATACGCAGTATTTT.

CDR3 DNA: TGTGCCATCAGTGAGTCGAGGATGGACAGGGCTGCTGAAAAACTGTTTTTT. Its translation: CAISESRMDRAAEKLFF. The chain couples TRBV10-3 to TRBJ1-4; 8 nucleotides line up with TRBD1. V lost 0 bases and J lost 7; bases outside the gene matches: 10. The CDR3 spans 17 residues. The V gene's germline CDR1 is ENHRY and CDR2 SYGVKD.

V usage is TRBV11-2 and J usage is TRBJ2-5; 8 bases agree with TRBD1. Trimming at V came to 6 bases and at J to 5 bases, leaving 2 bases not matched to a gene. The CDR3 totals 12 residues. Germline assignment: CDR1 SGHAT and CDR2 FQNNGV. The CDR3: CASSYRGETQYF. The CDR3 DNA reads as TGTGCCAGCAGTTACAGGGGGGAGACCCAGTACTTC.

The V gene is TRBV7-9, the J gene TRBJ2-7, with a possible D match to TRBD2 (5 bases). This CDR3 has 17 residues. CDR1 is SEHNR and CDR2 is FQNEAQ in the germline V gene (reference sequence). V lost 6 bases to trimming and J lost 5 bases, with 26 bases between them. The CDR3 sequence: CASSAWTLVGRVHEQYF. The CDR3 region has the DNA TGTGCCAGCAGTGCTTGGACCTTAGTGGGGAGAGTCCACGAGCAGTACTTC.

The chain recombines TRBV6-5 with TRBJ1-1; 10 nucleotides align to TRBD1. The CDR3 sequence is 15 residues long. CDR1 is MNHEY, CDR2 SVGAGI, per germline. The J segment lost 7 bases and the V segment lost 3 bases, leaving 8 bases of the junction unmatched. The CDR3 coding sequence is TGTGCCAGCAGTTATGTTGGGACAGGGGTGAGTGAAGCTTTCTTT. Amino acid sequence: CASSYVGTGVSEAFF.

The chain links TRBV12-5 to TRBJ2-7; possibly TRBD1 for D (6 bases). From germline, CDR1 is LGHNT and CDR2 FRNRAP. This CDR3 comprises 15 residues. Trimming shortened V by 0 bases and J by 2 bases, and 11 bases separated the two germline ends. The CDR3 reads CASGLVPNRAYEQYF. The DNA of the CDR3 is TGTGCTAGTGGTTTGGTACCTAACAGGGCCTACGAGCAGTACTTC.

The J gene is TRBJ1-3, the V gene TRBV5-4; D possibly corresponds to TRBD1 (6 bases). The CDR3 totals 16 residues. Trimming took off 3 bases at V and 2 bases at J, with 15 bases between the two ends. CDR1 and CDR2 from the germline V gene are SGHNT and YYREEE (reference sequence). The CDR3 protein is CASSSSTGTTGNTIYF. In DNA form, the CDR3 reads TGTGCCAGCAGCTCGTCAACCGGGACAACTGGAAACACCATATATTTT.

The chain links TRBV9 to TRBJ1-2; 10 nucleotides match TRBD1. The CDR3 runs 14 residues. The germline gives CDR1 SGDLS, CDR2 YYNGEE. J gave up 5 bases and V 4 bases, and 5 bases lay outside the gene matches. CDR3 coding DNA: TGTGCCAGCAGCTTAGGGACAGGGGCATATGGCTACACCTTC. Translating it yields CASSLGTGAYGYTF.

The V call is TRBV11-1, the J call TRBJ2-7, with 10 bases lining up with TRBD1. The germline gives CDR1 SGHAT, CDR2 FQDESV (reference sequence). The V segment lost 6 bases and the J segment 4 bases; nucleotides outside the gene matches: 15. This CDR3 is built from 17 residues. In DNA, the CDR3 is TGTGCCAGCAGACGCTCAGACAGGGGGCTTAGTCAGTACGAGCAGTACTTC. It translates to CASRRSDRGLSQYEQYF.